These T cell receptor beta chains were read from a single sample in a study of cytomegalovirus exposure and HLA in healthy donors. Assay: immunoSEQ multiplex PCR; the TCRdb copy retains only in-frame clones and omits some. The sample records about 160,000 clones, about 81% being singletons. Material for sequencing was PBMCs. The origin of the receptors is a girl aged 2 to 10 in good health and CMV-seropositive. Each CDR3 is given with its conserved first and last residue. D genes are given only for firm matches. Only part of the rows carry a size: once, few, many, or a class if the clone is expanded.

d_call	v_call	j_call	clone_size	cdr3_aa	cdr3_nt
NA	TRBV4-1	TRBJ2-5	once	CASSQDRSLGTQYF	TGCGCCAGCAGCCAAGACCGTAGCCTGGGGACCCAGTACTTC
TRBD2	TRBV28	TRBJ2-5	NA	CASSLGGREETQYF	TGTGCCAGCAGTTTAGGCGGGAGGGAAGAGACCCAGTACTTC
TRBD2	TRBV7-9	TRBJ2-2	NA	CASSSLAGGPGELFF	TGTGCCAGCAGCTCGCTAGCGGGAGGGCCCGGGGAGCTGTTTTTT
NA	TRBV19	TRBJ1-1	NA	CARRGVRNTEAFF	TGTGCCAGGCGGGGCGTACGGAACACTGAAGCTTTCTTT
TRBD1	TRBV5-1	TRBJ1-4	NA	CASSWGQGAEKLFF	TGCGCCAGCAGCTGGGGACAGGGCGCTGAAAAACTGTTTTTT
NA	TRBV6-1	TRBJ2-2	NA	CASTRLVNTGELFF	TGTGCCAGCACCAGACTAGTGAACACCGGGGAGCTGTTTTTT
NA	TRBV25-1	TRBJ1-1	NA	CASSEWGGMNTEAFF	TGTGCCAGCAGTGAATGGGGCGGGATGAACACTGAAGCTTTCTTT
NA	TRBV14	TRBJ2-3	NA	CASSQVTGVVWNTQYF	TGTGCCAGCAGCCAAGTGACGGGAGTGGTATGGAATACGCAGTATTTT
NA	TRBV4-2	TRBJ2-1	few	CASSLPAIGSGYNEQFF	TGTGCCAGCAGCCTCCCGGCTATCGGGAGCGGGTACAATGAGCAGTTCTTC
NA	TRBV6-5	TRBJ2-5	NA	CASSYSGRAVETQYF	TGTGCCAGCAGTTACTCGGGCAGGGCAGTCGAGACCCAGTACTTC
NA	TRBV30	TRBJ2-5	NA	CAWSGVRETQYF	TGTGCCTGGAGCGGAGTAAGAGAGACCCAGTACTTC
TRBD2	TRBV30	TRBJ2-5	few	CAWSVIAGVRETQYF	TGTGCCTGGAGTGTGATAGCGGGAGTTCGGGAGACCCAGTACTTC
TRBD2	TRBV2	TRBJ2-3	NA	CASSSALAGGTDTQYF	TGTGCCAGCAGTTCCGCACTAGCGGGAGGAACAGATACGCAGTATTTT
TRBD2	TRBV30	TRBJ2-7	NA	CAWSPGTSGYEQYF	TGTGCCTGGAGTCCCGGGACTAGCGGCTACGAGCAGTACTTC
NA	TRBV30	TRBJ1-5	NA	CAWSTGGAGNQPQHF	TGTGCCTGGAGTACCGGGGGGGCAGGGAATCAGCCCCAGCATTTT
TRBD1	TRBV6-6	TRBJ1-6	few	CASKPGQGNSPLHF	TGTGCCAGCAAACCAGGACAGGGCAATTCACCCCTCCACTTT
TRBD2	TRBV19	TRBJ2-1	NA	CASSRTLAGIDEQFF	TGTGCCAGTAGCAGGACCCTAGCGGGAATCGATGAGCAGTTCTTC